The rows below give T cell receptor beta chains drawn from one sample of a study of beta chain features in type 1 diabetes. The repertoire was sequenced with immunoSEQ multiplex PCR; TCRdb's copy has only in-frame clones and lacks some. The data hold over 700,000 clones, with about a sixth observed a single time. The source material was naive CD4+ T cells from blood. These receptor sequences come from a woman aged 18 to 35 in good health. CDR3s include the opening cysteine and the closing phenylalanine or tryptophan. Clone sizes are given selectively: once, few, many, or a class where the clone is expanded.

clone size | J gene | V gene | CDR3 protein
few | TRBJ2-7 | TRBV5-1 | CASSLQGSLRPYEQYF
- | TRBJ2-7 | TRBV5-1 | CASSALQGYEQYF
few | TRBJ1-2 | TRBV4-2 | CASSLGRANYGYTF
few | TRBJ1-5 | TRBV4-2 | CASSQDYTQPQHF
- | TRBJ1-3 | TRBV15 | CATSRAPGTDGNTIYF
- | TRBJ2-1 | TRBV19 | CASSISRAGGNEQFF
- | TRBJ2-1 | TRBV7-2 | CASSLRAAGYNEQFF
- | TRBJ2-7 | TRBV28 | CASSLGFGPRNYEQYF
- | TRBJ2-2 | TRBV7-3 | CASSLGGQDGALFF
- | TRBJ2-1 | TRBV2 | CASSGWSGADNEQFF
few | TRBJ1-1 | TRBV11-2 | CASSVPGVMNTEAFF
few | TRBJ2-1 | TRBV11-2 | CASSLVRGKGNEQFF
few | TRBJ1-1 | TRBV20-1 | CSASRTEAFF
many | TRBJ1-3 | TRBV9 | CASTPTGTISGNTIYF
- | TRBJ1-1 | TRBV7-3 | CASSSQGGTEAFF
- | TRBJ2-1 | TRBV10-3 | CAISGGRTTNNEQFF
- | TRBJ2-1 | TRBV7-9 | CASSLIGNEQFF
- | TRBJ2-7 | TRBV5-1 | CASSQSRHGGLYEQYF
- | TRBJ2-1 | TRBV4-1 | CASSQLGGRDNEQFF
- | TRBJ2-6 | TRBV9 | CASSVGGGLSSGANVLTF
few | TRBJ2-5 | TRBV18 | CASSPRSETQYF
few | TRBJ2-3 | TRBV5-8 | CASSLGLAGMADTQYF
- | TRBJ1-1 | TRBV5-1 | CASSDYRRAEAFF
- | - | TRBV4-2 | CASSQFGDRTNYEQYF
- | TRBJ2-5 | TRBV5-5 | CASSLAFEETQYF
few | TRBJ1-5 | TRBV5-1 | CASSYDRDQPQHF
- | TRBJ1-2 | TRBV19 | CASSMRQAGGYTF
- | TRBJ2-1 | TRBV9 | CASSVGHSLLVNEQFF
few | TRBJ1-3 | TRBV10-3 | CATYSNSGNTIYF
few | TRBJ2-3 | TRBV7-9 | CASSRKTGTSGSRQYF
few | TRBJ2-1 | TRBV28 | CASRPGLAGINEQFF
- | TRBJ1-1 | TRBV28 | CASVGAFTEAFF
- | TRBJ1-4 | TRBV7-8 | CASSLKGLRGLDEKLFF
many | TRBJ2-4 | TRBV28 | CASSWGDNIQYF
- | TRBJ2-1 | TRBV6-5 | CASTPGRGYNEQFF
- | TRBJ1-2 | TRBV18 | CASSPQVGAYGYTF
- | TRBJ2-5 | TRBV5-1 | CASSLTSQETQYF
- | TRBJ2-3 | TRBV4-1 | CASSLRVLAVTLSRSGDTQYF
- | TRBJ2-7 | TRBV14 | CASSQDPLSGRALYEQYF
few | TRBJ2-1 | TRBV7-2 | CASSLNGGRTNNEQFF
- | TRBJ2-7 | TRBV7-2 | CASSLSGRGAYEQYF
- | TRBJ1-1 | TRBV7-7 | CASTLGAGNTEAFF
- | TRBJ2-1 | TRBV5-8 | CASSWGTGRNEQFF
once | TRBJ2-3 | TRBV11-2 | CASSFDLAIDTQYF
- | TRBJ2-3 | TRBV2 | CASSEWRELNTQYF
- | TRBJ1-2 | TRBV28 | CASSSRTYGYTF
- | TRBJ2-2 | TRBV18 | CASSPRQVNTGELFF
- | TRBJ2-3 | TRBV7-9 | CASSLVGRGIVDTQYF
few | TRBJ2-7 | TRBV4-3 | CASSPTSGAPYEQYF
few | TRBJ2-1 | TRBV10-3 | CAIRGGNEQFF
- | TRBJ2-2 | TRBV19 | CASSKPTVNTGELFF
few | TRBJ2-1 | TRBV29-1 | CSSNSRLDVNEQFF
few | TRBJ2-1 | TRBV19 | CASSIDVAGRYNEQFF
few | TRBJ2-1 | TRBV7-6 | CASSSPRRATTYNEQFF
- | TRBJ2-1 | TRBV19 | CASSTGDSPANEQFF
- | TRBJ1-4 | TRBV5-6 | CASSLVGNSEKLFF